Listed here are 20 T cell receptor beta chains from one sample, sequenced in a study of Graves' ophthalmopathy and Graves' hyperthyroidism. CDR3 regions of TCR beta were amplified from RNA transcripts. After a first-round RT-PCR with HTBI primers, a second-round multiplex PCR was run. A single record per CDR3 protein comes from TCRdb applying MiXCR to the multiplex PCR reads. The table includes roughly 600,000 distinct CDR3 sequences, approximately 35% detected once. The sample consisted of peripheral blood or thyroid tissue (not recorded which). These receptors came from an adult man with Graves' hyperthyroidism.

The chain is built from TRBV25-1 and TRBJ2-7, with 16 bases that match TRBD2. With V trimmed by 0 bases and J by 7 bases, 9 bases remained unmatched. In germline, CDR1 is MGHDK, CDR2 SYGVNS. The CDR3 contains 18 residues. CDR3 coding DNA: TGTGCCAGCAGTGAATATGGGGGGACTAGCGGGAGGGGATGTGAGCAGTACTTC. It encodes CASSEYGGTSGRGCEQYF.

This clonotype has a count of ten or more. The chain is built from TRBV12-3 or TRBV12-4 and TRBJ2-7; 7 positions match TRBD1. This CDR3 has 14 amino acids. V lost 5 bases and J lost 12; bases outside the gene matches: 16. CDR3 region: CASSPSLGTGERYF. CDR3 DNA: TGTGCCAGCAGTCCGTCTTTGGGTACAGGGGAACGGTACTTC.

This clonotype appeared many times. The V and J genes are TRBV20-1 and TRBJ1-4, with D hard to call. Trimming stripped 4 bases from V and 0 bases from J, with 12 bases between. The germline CDR1 and CDR2 sequences are DFQATT and SNEGSKA (reference sequence). The CDR3 length is 15 residues. CDR3 bases: TGCAGTGCTACAGTCACTGATCCAACTAATGAAAAACTGTTTTTT. It yields the protein CSATVTDPTNEKLFF.

This chain connects TRBV6-5 to TRBJ2-7, with 9 bases matching TRBD1. Germline CDR1 and CDR2: MNHEY and SVGAGI. V was clipped by 0 bases and J by 0 bases; unmatched bases: 3. The CDR3 length is 16 residues. The CDR3 loop is CASSYSGQGFSYEQYF. The DNA for the CDR3 is TGTGCCAGCAGTTACTCGGGACAGGGCTTCTCCTACGAGCAGTACTTC.

This clonotype was found many times. The chain is built from TRBV6-1 and TRBJ2-7; possibly TRBD1 for D (5 bases). Trimming left V 1 base short and J 2 bases short, with 12 bases between. CDR3 size: 15 residues. CDR1 MNHNS and CDR2 SASEGT come from the germline V gene. Written as DNA, the CDR3 is TGTGCCAGCAGTGAAGATCGCAGGGTGACCTACGAGCAGTACTTC. Its translation is CASSEDRRVTYEQYF.

As concerns this clonotype: This sequence may be a read error, since a much larger clone differs from it by one base. This CDR3 is missing its conserved last phenylalanine or tryptophan, likely due to a read error. The chain links TRBV6-1 to TRBJ2-7; D possibly corresponds to TRBD2 (5 bases). V lost 2 bases and J lost 7, with 6 bases in between. The germline V gene has CDR1 MNHNS and CDR2 SASEGT. This CDR3 region has 11 residues. The CDR3 bases are TGTGCCAGCAGTGAATGGGAGGAGCAGTACCTC. The encoded protein is CASSEWEEQYL.

At least ten counts were recorded for this clonotype. This rearrangement joins TRBV6-1 to TRBJ1-5, with 8 bases aligning to TRBD1. Germline CDR1 reads MNHNS; CDR2 reads SASEGT. With V trimmed by 4 bases and J by 0 bases, 5 bases remained unmatched. The CDR3 loop spans 16 amino acids. The CDR3: CASSVGTGGSNQPQHF. CDR3 nucleotides: TGTGCCAGCAGTGTAGGAACAGGGGGTAGCAATCAGCCCCAGCATTTT.

The table lists this clonotype with many counts. The gene calls are TRBV15 and TRBJ1-2; 7 bases are shared with TRBD1. Germline V gene sequence: CDR1 LNHNV, CDR2 YYDKDF (reference sequence). This CDR3 spans 16 amino acids. V shed 5 bases and J 4 bases; nucleotides not matched to a gene: 13. The CDR3 coding sequence is TGTGCCACCAGCCTTCCTCCCTTGGCAGGGGGCTATGGCTACACCTTC. It specifies CATSLPPLAGGYGYTF. Drawing the rest from reference TRBV15 and TRBJ1-2, the complete variable domain is DAMVIQNPRYQVTQFGKPVTLSCSQTLNHNVMYWYQQKSSQAPKLLFHYYDKDFNNEADTPDNFQSRRPNTSFCFLDIRSPGLGDTAMYLCATSLPPLAGGYGYTFGSGTRLTVV.

This clonotype was seen a few times. V gene TRBV27 combines with J gene TRBJ2-5; possible D gene TRBD1, 6 bases. V was trimmed by 6 bases and J by 7 bases, leaving 9 bases between them. The germline CDR1 and CDR2 sequences are MNHEY and SMNVEV (reference sequence). The CDR3 covers 11 residues. The DNA of the CDR3 is TGTGCCAGCAGCAACAGGGTGACCCAGTACTTC. This translates into CASSNRVTQYF.

This clonotype came up many times. The genes are TRBV5-1 and TRBJ2-5; 10 bases agree with TRBD2. V was pared by 4 bases and J by 1 base, with 4 bases of the junction left unmatched. This CDR3 spans 15 amino acids. The germline CDR1 and CDR2 sequences are SGHRS and YFSETQ. The DNA for the CDR3 is TGCGCCAGCAGCATAGCGGGGGGCCTCCAAGAGACCCAGTACTTC. It specifies CASSIAGGLQETQYF.

This clonotype has at least ten counts. The V gene is TRBV7-8, the J gene TRBJ1-5, with D possibly TRBD1 on 6 matching bases. CDR1 SGHVS and CDR2 FQNEAQ come from the germline V gene. The CDR3 length is 15 residues. V was clipped by 5 bases and J by 0 bases, with 11 bases between them. The DNA for the CDR3 is TGTGCCAGCAGCCGTATACAGGGTAGCAATCAGCCCCAGCATTTT. Amino acid sequence: CASSRIQGSNQPQHF.

This clonotype was counted ten times or more. The J gene is TRBJ2-7, the V gene TRBV20-1; 10 bases are shared with TRBD2. Looked up from germline, CDR1 is DFQATT and CDR2 is SNEGSKA (reference sequence). After removal of 3 bases from V and 4 bases from J, the junction contained 15 bases not matched to a gene. This CDR3 has 17 residues. This chain's CDR3 is CSASGVGGSGRKYEQYF. In nucleotides, the CDR3 is TGCAGTGCTAGCGGGGTGGGTGGTAGCGGGAGGAAATACGAGCAGTACTTC.

This clonotype was detected ten times or more. The V call is TRBV7-9, the J call TRBJ2-7; D gene uncertain. Germline loops: CDR1 SEHNR, CDR2 FQNEAQ (reference sequence). V was pared by 6 bases and J by 3 bases, with 6 bases between. CDR3 length: 11 amino acids. The DNA for the CDR3 is TGTGCCAGCAGTCCAATCTACGAGCAGTACTTC. It is translated as CASSPIYEQYF.

This clonotype has only one observation. The J gene is TRBJ2-7, the V gene TRBV7-3; tentative D call: TRBD2 (6 bases). The ends were cut back, 2 bases at V and 6 bases at J, with 14 bases in the middle. Germline-derived CDR1 and CDR2 are SGHTA and FQGTGA. The CDR3 runs 14 residues. CDR3 coding DNA: TGTGCCAGCAGCTTAGATCGCGGGGAAGGCGAGCAGTACTTC. As protein: CASSLDRGEGEQYF.

This clonotype was recorded many times. The rearrangement joins TRBV7-2 to TRBJ1-2; 8 bases agree with TRBD1. The CDR3 runs 13 residues. V gave up 4 bases and J gave up 8 bases; unmatched junction bases: 6. Germline-derived CDR1 and CDR2 are SGHTA and FQGNSA. The CDR3 region has the DNA TGTGCCAGCAGCTCCGACAGGGGAGAGGGCTACACCTTC. Translation: CASSSDRGEGYTF.

The J gene is TRBJ1-2, the V gene TRBV29-1; D is unclear. This CDR3 comprises 14 residues. Germline CDR1 reads SQVTM; CDR2 reads ANQGSEA. V dropped 3 bases and J dropped 4 bases, with 15 bases sitting between them. The CDR3 nucleotides are TGCAGCGTTGACGCCAGCGGGAGGCCCTATGGCTACACCTTC. It encodes CSVDASGRPYGYTF.

A single count supports this clonotype. The V call is TRBV7-9, the J call TRBJ1-1; the match to TRBD1 covers 12 bases. The CDR3 is made up of 16 amino acids. The V gene end was trimmed by 3 bases and the J gene end by 1 base; junction bases not matched to a gene: 3. Germline V gene sequence: CDR1 SEHNR, CDR2 FQNEAQ (reference sequence). The CDR3, as DNA: TGTGCCAGCAGCTTCCGGGACAGGGGGCGGAACACTGAAGCTTTCTTT. It yields the protein CASSFRDRGRNTEAFF.

This clonotype was counted many times. The CDR3 DNA sequence: TGTGCCATCAGACCAACTAGCGGGGGGACCTACGAGCAGTACTTC. Residues: CAIRPTSGGTYEQYF. The chain uses TRBV10-3 and TRBJ2-7; 12 nucleotides line up with TRBD2. Germline assignment: CDR1 ENHRY and CDR2 SYGVKD. V gave up 6 bases and J gave up 2 bases; unmatched junction bases: 5. The CDR3 length is 15 residues.

About this clonotype itself: Sequence at one end of the junction differs from germline and may be a read error. The chain employs TRBV20-1 and TRBJ1-3; D ambiguous. The CDR3 is made up of 11 amino acids. The V gene's germline CDR1 is DFQATT and CDR2 SNEGSKA (reference sequence). The CDR3 sequence: CSARAGNAIYF. The CDR3 nucleotides are TGCAGTGCTAGGGCAGGAAACGCCATATATTTT.

This clonotype was picked up many times. CDR3 DNA: TGTGCCAGCAGTGACAGGGTTCGGTCACCCCTCCACTTT. Translated: CASSDRVRSPLHF. The chain combines TRBV2 with TRBJ1-6, with D perhaps TRBD1 (5 bases). V lost 3 bases and J 10 bases, leaving 10 bases between the germline ends. CDR1 and CDR2 from the germline V gene are SNHLY and FYNNEI. The CDR3 contains 13 residues.